The clone carrying this T cell receptor beta chain showed up many times. Its target is not known. The entry originates in a study of shared clonotypes between healthy human individuals. Whole-study results and caveats: Incompleteness in sorted-subset sequencing, despite large depth, was shown by rarefaction. Estimated clonotype richness was generally higher in naive than memory subsets.

The method was immunoSEQ multiplex PCR; TCRdb's version includes in-frame clones alone and lacks a portion of them. Here the sample spans around 990,000 clones, 60% to 85% being singletons. V lost 9 bases, J lost 6 bases, and 9 bases stayed unmatched. The CDR3 covers 14 residues. Germline CDR1 and CDR2: SNHLY and FYNNEI. The chain uses TRBV2 and TRBJ2-1, with 9 bases identical to TRBD2. The clonotype comes from a man aged 18-30 years in good health. Some clones in this sample may be carry-over from other donors' samples. The source material was memory CD4+ T cells from PBMCs. Subset denoted: CD45RA-negative fraction. CDR3 DNA: TGTGCCAGTACAGAGCGGGAGGCTGGCAATGAGCAGTTCTTC. It is translated as CASTEREAGNEQFF. The full variable domain, rest sourced from reference TRBV2 and TRBJ2-1, is EPEVTQTPSHQVTQMGQEVILRCVPISNHLYFYWYRQILGQKVEFLVSFYNNEISEKSEIFDDQFSVERPDGSNFTLKIRSTKLEDSAMYFCASTEREAGNEQFFGPGTRLTVL.